This TCR beta chain was sequenced in a study of blood T cell repertoires in COVID-19. Whole-study context: The United States, Italy and Spain provided the acute and convalescent COVID-19 samples. The cDNA or gDNA used as material had been derived from T cells, B-cell-depleted T cells, or PBMCs.

Authors' methods: Estimated nucleated cell counts came from reference gene primer amplification. The assay was immunoSEQ multiplex PCR, and TCRdb's table has in-frame clones only and misses some. V, J and clone size derive from that table, while D and trimming were established from the DNA sequence. The data show 120,000 to 150,000 clones, about 79% seen once. CDR1 and CDR2 from the germline V gene are LNHDA and SQIVND (reference sequence). The CDR3 has 17 amino acids. To note about this clone: A read error may produce the germline difference seen at one junction end.

V is TRBV19 and J is TRBJ2-6; 11 bases match TRBD2. Sequenced material: peripheral blood. This clonotype was sampled from a woman in her forties or fifties in a cohort sampled during active or convalescent COVID-19. The CDR3 loop reads CASRIAGGLSGANVLTF. CDR3 DNA: TGTGCCAGTAGAATAGCGGGGGGGCTCTCTGGGGCCAACGTCCTGACTTTC.